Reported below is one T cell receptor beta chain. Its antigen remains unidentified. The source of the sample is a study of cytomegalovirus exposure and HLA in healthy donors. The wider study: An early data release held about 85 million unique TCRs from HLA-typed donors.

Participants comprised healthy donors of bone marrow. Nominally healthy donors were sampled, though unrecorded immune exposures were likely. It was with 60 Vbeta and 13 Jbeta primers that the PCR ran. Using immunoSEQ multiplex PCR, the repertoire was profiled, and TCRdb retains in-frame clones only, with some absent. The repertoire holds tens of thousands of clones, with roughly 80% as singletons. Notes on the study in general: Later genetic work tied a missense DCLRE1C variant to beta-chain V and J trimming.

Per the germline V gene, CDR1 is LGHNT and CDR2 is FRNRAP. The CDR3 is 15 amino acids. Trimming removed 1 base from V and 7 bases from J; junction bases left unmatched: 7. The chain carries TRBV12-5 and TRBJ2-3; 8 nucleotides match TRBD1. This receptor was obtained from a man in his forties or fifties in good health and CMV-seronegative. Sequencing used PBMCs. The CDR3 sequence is CASGLANRDRHTQYF. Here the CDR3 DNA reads TGTGCTAGTGGTTTGGCAAATCGGGACAGGCATACGCAGTATTTT.